This note documents a single T cell receptor beta chain sequence. V lost 6 bases, J lost 2 bases, and 4 bases stayed unmatched. The length of the CDR3 is 15 residues. Germline CDR1 LGHNA, CDR2 YNFKEQ. Original processing notes: Amplified reference gene primers provided the basis for estimating nucleated cell counts. Only in-frame clones appear in the TCRdb table, and some are missing; sequencing was by immunoSEQ multiplex PCR. V and J calls and clone size come straight from that table; D and trimming were deduced from the DNA. The data contain over 400,000 clones, 80% to 90% of them singletons. These data originate in a study of blood T cell repertoires in COVID-19.

Sample: peripheral blood. This sequence was found in a human donor in a cohort sampled during active COVID-19. The V call is TRBV4-2, the J call TRBJ2-3, with 11 bases matching TRBD2. In nucleotides, the CDR3 is TGTGCCAGCAGGGCTAGCGGGGGGTCCACAGATACGCAGTATTTT. This translates into CASRASGGSTDTQYF.